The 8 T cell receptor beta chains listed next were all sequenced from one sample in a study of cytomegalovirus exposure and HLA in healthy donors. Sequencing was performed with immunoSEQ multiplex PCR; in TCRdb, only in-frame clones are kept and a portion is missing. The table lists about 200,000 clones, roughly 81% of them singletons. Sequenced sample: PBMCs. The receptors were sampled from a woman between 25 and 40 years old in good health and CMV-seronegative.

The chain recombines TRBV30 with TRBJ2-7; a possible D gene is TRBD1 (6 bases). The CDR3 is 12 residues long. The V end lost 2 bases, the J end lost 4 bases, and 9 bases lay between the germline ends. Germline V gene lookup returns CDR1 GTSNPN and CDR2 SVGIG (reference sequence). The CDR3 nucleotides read TGTGCCTGGAGTATTCAGGGGTACGAGCAGTACTTC. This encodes CAWSIQGYEQYF.

CDR3 sequence: CASSIRQGHEQYF. CDR3 coding DNA: TGTGCCAGTAGTATCAGACAGGGCCACGAGCAGTACTTC. The rearrangement links TRBV19 to TRBJ2-7; 7 bases match TRBD1. The V gene end was trimmed by 3 bases and the J gene end by 5 bases; junction bases not matched to a gene: 4. Germline CDR1 is LNHDA and CDR2 is SQIVND (reference sequence). The CDR3 loop spans 13 amino acids.

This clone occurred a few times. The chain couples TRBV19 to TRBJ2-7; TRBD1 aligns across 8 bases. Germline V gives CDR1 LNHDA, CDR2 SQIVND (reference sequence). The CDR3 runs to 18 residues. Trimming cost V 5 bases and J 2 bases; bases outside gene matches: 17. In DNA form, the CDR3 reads TGTGCCAGTAGTTCCCTCCGACCTGGGGGGACAGGAGCCTACGAGCAGTACTTC. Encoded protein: CASSSLRPGGTGAYEQYF.

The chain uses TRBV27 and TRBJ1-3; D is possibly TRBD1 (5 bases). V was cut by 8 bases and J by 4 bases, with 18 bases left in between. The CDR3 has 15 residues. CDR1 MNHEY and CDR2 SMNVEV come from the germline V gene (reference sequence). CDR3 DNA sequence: TGTGCCAGCGGCGTCGGGGGGGGTGCAGGAAACACCATATATTTT. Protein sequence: CASGVGGGAGNTIYF.

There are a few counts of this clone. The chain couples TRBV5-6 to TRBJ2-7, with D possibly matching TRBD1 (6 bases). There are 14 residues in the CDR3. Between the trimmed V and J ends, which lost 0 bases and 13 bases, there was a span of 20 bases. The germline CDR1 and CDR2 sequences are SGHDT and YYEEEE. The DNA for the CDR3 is TGTGCCAGCAGCTTGGCATCGGGTTTAGGACAGCCTTACTTC. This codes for CASSLASGLGQPYF.

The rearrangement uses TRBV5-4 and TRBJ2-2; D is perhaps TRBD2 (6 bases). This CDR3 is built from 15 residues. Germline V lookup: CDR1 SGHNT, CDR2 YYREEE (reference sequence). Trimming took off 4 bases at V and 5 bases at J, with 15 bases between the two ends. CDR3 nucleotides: TGTGCCAGCAGCGCGAGGACTACACGAACCGGGGAGCTGTTTTTT. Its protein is CASSARTTRTGELFF.

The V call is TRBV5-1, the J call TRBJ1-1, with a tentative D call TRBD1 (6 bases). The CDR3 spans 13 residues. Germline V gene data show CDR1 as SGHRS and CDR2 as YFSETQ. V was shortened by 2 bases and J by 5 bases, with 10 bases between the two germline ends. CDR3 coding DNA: TGCGCCAGCAGCTTATGGGGGCGAACTGAAGCTTTCTTT. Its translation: CASSLWGRTEAFF. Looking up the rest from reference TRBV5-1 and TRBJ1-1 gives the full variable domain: KAGVTQTPRYLIKTRGQQVTLSCSPISGHRSVSWYQQTPGQGLQFLFEYFSETQRNKGNFPGRFSGRQFSNSRSEMNVSTLELGDSALYLCASSLWGRTEAFFGQGTRLTVV.

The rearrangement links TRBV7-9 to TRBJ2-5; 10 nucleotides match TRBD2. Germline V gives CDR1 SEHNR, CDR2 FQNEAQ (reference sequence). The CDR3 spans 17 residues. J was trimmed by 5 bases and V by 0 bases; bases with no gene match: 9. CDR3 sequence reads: CASSLAGGLAGEETQYF. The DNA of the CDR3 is TGTGCCAGCAGCTTAGCGGGGGGGCTAGCGGGAGAGGAGACCCAGTACTTC.